This is a list of T cell receptor beta chains from one sample in a study of tumour-infiltrating T cells in Burkitt lymphoma. Produced via immunoSEQ multiplex PCR; TCRdb's table is partial and in-frame only. The repertoire holds some 5,900 clones, about 16% seen once, with roughly an eighth in the top ten. Sample: tumor tissue. The receptor set was obtained from a human donor with diffuse large B-cell lymphoma. Both conserved end residues are part of each CDR3.

CDR3aa: CASTYQPGTVGTEAFF
j_gene: TRBJ1-1
v_gene: TRBV19

CDR3aa: CASSQDEFRDKINQPQHF
j_gene: TRBJ1-5
v_gene: TRBV14

CDR3aa: CASSQGRGGGQPQHF
j_gene: TRBJ1-5
v_gene: TRBV4-2

CDR3aa: CASSRDNQPQHF
j_gene: TRBJ1-5
v_gene: TRBV28

CDR3aa: CASSLALSNQPQHF
j_gene: TRBJ1-5
v_gene: TRBV7-8

CDR3aa: CASRGPGGQGTETQYF
j_gene: TRBJ2-5
v_gene: TRBV10-2

CDR3aa: CASSEPGTNYGYTF
j_gene: TRBJ1-2
v_gene: TRBV10-2

CDR3aa: CASSPERVSQPQHF
j_gene: TRBJ1-5
v_gene: TRBV2

CDR3aa: CASSPRLATGELFF
j_gene: TRBJ2-2
v_gene: TRBV27

CDR3aa: CASSVGVPGLAAPSWETQYF
j_gene: TRBJ2-5
v_gene: TRBV9

CDR3aa: CASSLEGTHQPQHF
j_gene: TRBJ1-5
v_gene: TRBV7-9

CDR3aa: CASSYSTRSNEQFF
j_gene: TRBJ2-1
v_gene: TRBV6-5

CDR3aa: CASSEIGNNYGYTF
j_gene: TRBJ1-2
v_gene: TRBV6-1

CDR3aa: CASSSPRQGIFRGYTF
j_gene: TRBJ1-2
v_gene: TRBV28

CDR3aa: CASSLYQVNTEAFF
j_gene: TRBJ1-1
v_gene: TRBV27

CDR3aa: CASSRRTGGQETQYF
j_gene: TRBJ2-5
v_gene: TRBV28

CDR3aa: CASSPRGLAHEQFF
j_gene: TRBJ2-1
v_gene: TRBV6-6

CDR3aa: CASSKAGAYEQFF
j_gene: TRBJ2-1
v_gene: TRBV5-1

CDR3aa: CASSLDRWTEAFF
j_gene: TRBJ1-1
v_gene: TRBV27

CDR3aa: CASTPEGGWNEQFF
j_gene: TRBJ2-1
v_gene: TRBV5-1

CDR3aa: CASSLTGTGVTDTQYF
j_gene: TRBJ2-3
v_gene: TRBV5-1

CDR3aa: CASSPLGTRGAGGYTF
j_gene: TRBJ1-2
v_gene: TRBV27

CDR3aa: CASSFGGGKGTEAFF
j_gene: TRBJ1-1
v_gene: TRBV5-1

CDR3aa: CASSMTGHEQYF
j_gene: TRBJ2-7
v_gene: TRBV5-1

CDR3aa: CASSPGTRGDTQYF
j_gene: TRBJ2-3
v_gene: TRBV10-1

CDR3aa: CASNGGYNSPLHF
j_gene: TRBJ1-6
v_gene: TRBV6-6

CDR3aa: CASSLSGGINTEAFF
j_gene: TRBJ1-1
v_gene: TRBV27

CDR3aa: CASSLAGVNTEAFF
j_gene: TRBJ1-1
v_gene: TRBV11-3

CDR3aa: CASSQVQGSNGYGYTF
j_gene: TRBJ1-2
v_gene: TRBV4-1

CDR3aa: CAISDSGFYLETQYF
j_gene: TRBJ2-5
v_gene: TRBV10-3

CDR3aa: CASSIDRGRTDQPQHF
j_gene: TRBJ1-5
v_gene: TRBV19

CDR3aa: CASSSSPGSLNNEKLFF
j_gene: TRBJ1-4
v_gene: TRBV27

CDR3aa: CASSTGSYEQYF
j_gene: TRBJ2-7
v_gene: TRBV19

CDR3aa: CASSLSMNTEAFF
j_gene: TRBJ1-1
v_gene: TRBV19

CDR3aa: CASSQASSGSGETQYF
j_gene: TRBJ2-5
v_gene: TRBV4-2

CDR3aa: CASSFGTSGQETQYF
j_gene: TRBJ2-5
v_gene: TRBV7-9

CDR3aa: CASSTGSSYEQYF
j_gene: TRBJ2-7
v_gene: TRBV5-1

CDR3aa: CASSLGLAGYNEQFF
j_gene: TRBJ2-1
v_gene: TRBV7-2

CDR3aa: CAWSVGHRIESYGYTF
j_gene: TRBJ1-2
v_gene: TRBV30

CDR3aa: CATGQGGQPQHF
j_gene: TRBJ1-5
v_gene: TRBV19

CDR3aa: CASSPLAMNTEAFF
j_gene: TRBJ1-1
v_gene: TRBV18

CDR3aa: CASSYLQGAEQYF
j_gene: TRBJ2-7
v_gene: TRBV6-6

CDR3aa: CASSFWYTDTQYF
j_gene: TRBJ2-3
v_gene: TRBV7-8

CDR3aa: CASSVGLDTQYF
j_gene: TRBJ2-3
v_gene: TRBV9

CDR3aa: CASSPTEYTEAFF
j_gene: TRBJ1-1
v_gene: TRBV13

CDR3aa: CASSFGDHENEKLFF
j_gene: TRBJ1-4
v_gene: TRBV13

CDR3aa: CASSLILQGWWDTEAFF
j_gene: TRBJ1-1
v_gene: TRBV28

CDR3aa: CASGGTGKTSNQPQHF
j_gene: TRBJ1-5
v_gene: TRBV12-5

CDR3aa: CAPVTSGSIDTQYF
j_gene: TRBJ2-3
v_gene: TRBV28